This T cell receptor (beta chain) was captured in a study of T cells in Graves' hyperthyroidism and ophthalmopathy. What was amplified from RNA transcripts were TCR beta CDR3 regions. The TCR CDR3 first-round RT-PCR relied on the HTBI primer set. One entry per CDR3 protein results from TCRdb running MiXCR on the multiplex PCR reads. The data hold around 350,000 distinct CDR3 sequences, with approximately 20% observed a single time. Patients between 18 and 65 years old had hyperthyroidism, newly diagnosed and lasting under 2 months. Fresh peripheral blood, more than 9 ml, yielded the PBMCs. From germline, CDR1 is DFQATT and CDR2 SNEGSKA (reference sequence). Trimming shortened V by 5 bases and J by 5 bases, and 9 bases separated the two germline ends. CDR3 length equals 12 residues. Study results and limitations: Also found in blood were most expanded thyroid clonotypes above 0.001. It was a median roughly 6.5 months before onset that the model predicted ophthalmopathy.

This clonotype was seen only a few times. Its matching antigen is unknown. The chain links TRBV20-1 to TRBJ2-2; weak D call: TRBD1 (6 bases). This clonotype was obtained from a woman between 18 and 30 years old with Graves' hyperthyroidism. The sequencing input was blood. DNA of the CDR3: TGCAGTGCTCGTACAGGGACCGGGGAGCTGTTTTTT. Residues: CSARTGTGELFF.